Listed here are 7 T cell receptor beta chains from one sample, sequenced in a study of radiotherapy plus CTLA-4 blockade in lung cancer. Data came from immunoSEQ multiplex PCR; TCRdb stores just in-frame clones and leaves some out. The sample has about 87,000 clones, around 90% seen once. Sequenced here: peripheral blood, sampled from a patient treated with radiotherapy plus ipilimumab. The origin of the receptors is a human donor with non-small cell lung cancer that progressed on radiotherapy plus ipilimumab.

In this sample, this clone turned up once. This chain links TRBV5-6 with TRBJ2-3; the match to TRBD2 covers 8 bases. The CDR3 totals 13 residues. Trimming at V came to 4 bases and at J to 3 bases, leaving 1 base not matched to a gene. The germline gives CDR1 SGHDT, CDR2 YYEEEE. The CDR3 loop is CASSPSGTDTQYF. The DNA for the CDR3 is TGTGCCAGCAGCCCTAGCGGGACAGATACGCAGTATTTT.

This chain uses TRBV29-1 with TRBJ2-3, with a possible D match to TRBD1 (6 bases). V lost 4 bases and J lost 2, with 10 bases in between. From germline, CDR1 is SQVTM and CDR2 ANQGSEA. This CDR3 contains 13 residues. CDR3 residues: CSVARTVTDTQYF. CDR3 bases: TGCAGCGTTGCCCGGACAGTCACAGATACGCAGTATTTT.

A note on this clone: Compared with germline, one end of the junction differs, possibly owing to a read error. Other DNA variants within this sample encode the same CDR3. V is TRBV7-7 and J is TRBJ1-1; possible D gene TRBD1, 5 bases. Germline assignment: CDR1 SSHAT and CDR2 FNYEAQ (reference sequence). This CDR3 is built from 13 residues. The CDR3, as DNA: TGTGCTAGCAGCTTGGGGGAGAACACTGAAGCTTTCTTT. Its translation is CASSLGENTEAFF.

The V call is TRBV18, the J call TRBJ1-4; 7 bases map to TRBD1. Trimming removed 6 bases from V and 5 bases from J; junction bases left unmatched: 6. CDR3 size: 14 residues. Germline values: CDR1 KGHSH, CDR2 LQKENI. This CDR3 reads CASSPGQKNEKLFF. The CDR3 nucleotides read TGTGCCAGCTCGCCGGGACAGAAGAATGAAAAACTGTTTTTT.

This clone appeared a single time. The chain joins TRBV6-5 to TRBJ1-5; a weak D match, TRBD1 (5 bases). Trimming left V 4 bases short and J 4 bases short, with 11 bases between. Germline V CDR1 and CDR2: MNHEY, SVGAGI. The CDR3 spans 14 residues. CDR3 sequence (DNA): TGTGCCAGCAGTTCGACCGACAGAAATCAGCCCCAGCATTTT. Amino acids: CASSSTDRNQPQHF.

The chain recombines TRBV5-1 with TRBJ2-3; TRBD2 matches 9 bases. V trimming: 2 bases; J trimming: 2 bases; junction bases outside the gene matches: 6. This CDR3 is built from 16 residues. Looked up from germline, CDR1 is SGHRS and CDR2 is YFSETQ. The CDR3 DNA follows: TGCGCCAGCAGCTTTTCTAGCGGGGCAAACACAGATACGCAGTATTTT. Translated: CASSFSSGANTDTQYF. Using reference TRBV5-1 and TRBJ2-3 for the parts outside the CDR3, the full variable domain is KAGVTQTPRYLIKTRGQQVTLSCSPISGHRSVSWYQQTPGQGLQFLFEYFSETQRNKGNFPGRFSGRQFSNSRSEMNVSTLELGDSALYLCASSFSSGANTDTQYFGPGTRLTVL.

The chain recombines TRBV27 with TRBJ2-7; D may be TRBD1 (7 bases). V was shortened by 2 bases and J by 6 bases, with 20 bases between the two germline ends. The CDR3 extends over 16 amino acids. Germline values: CDR1 MNHEY, CDR2 SMNVEV (reference sequence). The CDR3 protein is CASSLEVRGAPVEQYF. As DNA, the CDR3 is TGTGCCAGCAGTTTAGAGGTCAGGGGGGCGCCGGTCGAGCAGTACTTC.